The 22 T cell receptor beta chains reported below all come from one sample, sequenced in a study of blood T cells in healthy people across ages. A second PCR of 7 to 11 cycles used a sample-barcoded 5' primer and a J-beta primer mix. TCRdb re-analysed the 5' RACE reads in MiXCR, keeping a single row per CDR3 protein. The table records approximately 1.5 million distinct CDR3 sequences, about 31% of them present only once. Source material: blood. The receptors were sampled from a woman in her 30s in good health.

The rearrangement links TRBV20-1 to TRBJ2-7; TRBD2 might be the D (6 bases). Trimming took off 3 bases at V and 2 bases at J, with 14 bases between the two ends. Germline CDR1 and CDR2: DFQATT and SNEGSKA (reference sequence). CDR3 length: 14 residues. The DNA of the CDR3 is TGCAGTGCTAGTACGAGGACTAATACCTACGAGCAGTACTTC. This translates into CSASTRTNTYEQYF.

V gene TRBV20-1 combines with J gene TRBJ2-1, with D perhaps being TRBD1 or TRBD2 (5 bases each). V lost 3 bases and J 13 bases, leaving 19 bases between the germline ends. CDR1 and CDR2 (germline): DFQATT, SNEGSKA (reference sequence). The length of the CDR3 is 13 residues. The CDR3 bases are TGCAGTGCTAGTGAGGAACCAGAGGGGACCCAGTTCTTC. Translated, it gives CSASEEPEGTQFF.

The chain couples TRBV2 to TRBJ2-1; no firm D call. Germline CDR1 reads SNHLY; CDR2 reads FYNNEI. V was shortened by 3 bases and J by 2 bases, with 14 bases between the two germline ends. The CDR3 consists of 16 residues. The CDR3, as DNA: TGTGCCAGCAGTGAGGTTGGCCTAGACCCCTACAATGAGCAGTTCTTC. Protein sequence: CASSEVGLDPYNEQFF.

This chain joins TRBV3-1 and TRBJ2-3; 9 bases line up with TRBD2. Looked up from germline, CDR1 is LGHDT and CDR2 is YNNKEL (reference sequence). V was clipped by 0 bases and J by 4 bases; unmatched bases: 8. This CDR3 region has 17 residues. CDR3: CASSQDYPGTSSDTQYF. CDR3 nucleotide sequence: TGTGCCAGCAGCCAAGATTATCCTGGGACTAGCTCAGATACGCAGTATTTT.

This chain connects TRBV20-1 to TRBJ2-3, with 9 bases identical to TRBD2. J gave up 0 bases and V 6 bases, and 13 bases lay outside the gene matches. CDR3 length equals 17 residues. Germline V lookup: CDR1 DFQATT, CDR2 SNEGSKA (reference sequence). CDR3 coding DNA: TGCAGTGCACCCCCATCGCAGGCGGGGGGGAGCACAGATACGCAGTATTTT. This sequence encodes CSAPPSQAGGSTDTQYF.

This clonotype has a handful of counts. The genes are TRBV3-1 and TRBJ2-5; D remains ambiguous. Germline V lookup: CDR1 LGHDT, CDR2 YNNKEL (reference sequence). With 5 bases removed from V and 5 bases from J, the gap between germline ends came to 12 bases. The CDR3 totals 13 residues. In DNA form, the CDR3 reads TGTGCCAGCAGCTATTCCTCCGTGGAGACCCAGTACTTC. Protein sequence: CASSYSSVETQYF.

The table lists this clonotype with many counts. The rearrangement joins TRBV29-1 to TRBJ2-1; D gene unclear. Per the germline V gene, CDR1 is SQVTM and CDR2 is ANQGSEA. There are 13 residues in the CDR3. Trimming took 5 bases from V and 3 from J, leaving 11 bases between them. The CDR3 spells CSVSLTYYNEQFF. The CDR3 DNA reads TGCAGCGTTTCCCTTACCTACTACAATGAGCAGTTCTTC.

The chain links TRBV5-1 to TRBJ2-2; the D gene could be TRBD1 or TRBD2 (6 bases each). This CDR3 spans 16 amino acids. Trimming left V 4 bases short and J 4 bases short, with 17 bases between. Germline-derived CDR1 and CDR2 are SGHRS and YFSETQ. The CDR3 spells CASSPPGRGVTGELFF. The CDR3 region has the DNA TGCGCCAGCAGCCCCCCCGGAAGGGGGGTCACCGGGGAGCTGTTTTTT. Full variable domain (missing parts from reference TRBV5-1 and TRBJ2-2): KAGVTQTPRYLIKTRGQQVTLSCSPISGHRSVSWYQQTPGQGLQFLFEYFSETQRNKGNFPGRFSGRQFSNSRSEMNVSTLELGDSALYLCASSPPGRGVTGELFFGEGSRLTVL.

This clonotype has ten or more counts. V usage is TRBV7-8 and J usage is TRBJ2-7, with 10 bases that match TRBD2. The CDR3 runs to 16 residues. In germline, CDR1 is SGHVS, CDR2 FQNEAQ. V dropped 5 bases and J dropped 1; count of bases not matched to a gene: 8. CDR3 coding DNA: TGTGCCAGCAGCCAGCCGACTAGCGGGTATTCCTACGAGCAGTACTTC. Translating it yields CASSQPTSGYSYEQYF.

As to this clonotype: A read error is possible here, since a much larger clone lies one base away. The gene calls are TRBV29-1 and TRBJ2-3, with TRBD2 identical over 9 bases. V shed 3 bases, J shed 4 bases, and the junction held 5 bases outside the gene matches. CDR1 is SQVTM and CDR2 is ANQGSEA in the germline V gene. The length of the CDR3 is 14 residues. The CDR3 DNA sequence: TGCAGCGTTGAGGGCGGGGGGGCCGCAGATACGCAGTATTTT. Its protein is CSVEGGGAADTQYF.

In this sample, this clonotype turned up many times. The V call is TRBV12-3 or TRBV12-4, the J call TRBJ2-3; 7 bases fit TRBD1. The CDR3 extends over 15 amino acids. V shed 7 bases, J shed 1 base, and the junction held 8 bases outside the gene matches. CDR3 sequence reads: CASTLRQGGTDTQYF. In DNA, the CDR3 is TGTGCCAGCACCCTAAGACAGGGCGGCACAGATACGCAGTATTTT.

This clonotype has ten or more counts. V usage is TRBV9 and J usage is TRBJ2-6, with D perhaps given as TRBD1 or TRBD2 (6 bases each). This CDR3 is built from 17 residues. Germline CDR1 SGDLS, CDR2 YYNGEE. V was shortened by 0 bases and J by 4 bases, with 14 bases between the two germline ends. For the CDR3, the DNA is TGTGCCAGCAGCGTAGAGCCGGGGGCGACCGGGGCCAACGTCCTGACTTTC. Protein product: CASSVEPGATGANVLTF.

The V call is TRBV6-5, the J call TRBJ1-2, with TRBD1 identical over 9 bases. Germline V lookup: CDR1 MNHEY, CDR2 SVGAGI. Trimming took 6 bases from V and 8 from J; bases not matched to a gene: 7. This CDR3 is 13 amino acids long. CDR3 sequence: CASRGRTGDGYTF. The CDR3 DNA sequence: TGTGCCAGCAGGGGGAGGACAGGGGACGGCTACACCTTC.

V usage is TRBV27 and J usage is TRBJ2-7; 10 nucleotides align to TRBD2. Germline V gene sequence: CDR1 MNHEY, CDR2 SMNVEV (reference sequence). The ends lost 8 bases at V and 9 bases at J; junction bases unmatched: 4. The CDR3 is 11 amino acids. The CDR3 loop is CASELAGMQYF. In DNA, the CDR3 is TGTGCCAGCGAACTAGCGGGGATGCAGTACTTC.

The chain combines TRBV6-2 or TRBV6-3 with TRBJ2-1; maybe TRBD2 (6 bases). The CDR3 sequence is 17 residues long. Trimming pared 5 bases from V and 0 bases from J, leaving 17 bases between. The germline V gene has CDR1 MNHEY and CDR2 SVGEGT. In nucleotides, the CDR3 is TGTGCCAGCAGTACCCTCCTAGCGACGAGCTCCTACAATGAGCAGTTCTTC. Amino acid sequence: CASSTLLATSSYNEQFF.

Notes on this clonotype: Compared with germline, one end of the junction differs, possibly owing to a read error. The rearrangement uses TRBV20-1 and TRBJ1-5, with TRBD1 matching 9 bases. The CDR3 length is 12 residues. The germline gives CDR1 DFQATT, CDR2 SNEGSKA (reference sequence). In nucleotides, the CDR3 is TGCGGTGCCGGGACAGGGAATCAGCCCCAGCATTTT. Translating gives CGAGTGNQPQHF.

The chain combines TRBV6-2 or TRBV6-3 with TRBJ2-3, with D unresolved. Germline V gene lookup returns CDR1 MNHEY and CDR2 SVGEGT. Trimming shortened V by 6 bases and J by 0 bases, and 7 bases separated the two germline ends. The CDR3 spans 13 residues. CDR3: CASRRDSTDTQYF. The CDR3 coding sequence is TGTGCCAGCAGACGCGACAGCACAGATACGCAGTATTTT.

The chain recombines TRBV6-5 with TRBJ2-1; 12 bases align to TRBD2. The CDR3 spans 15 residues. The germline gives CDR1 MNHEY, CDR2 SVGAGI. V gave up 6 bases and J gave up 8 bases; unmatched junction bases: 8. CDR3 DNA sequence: TGTGCCAGCAGAACCCCTAGCGGGGGGGCGGATGAGCAGTTCTTC. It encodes CASRTPSGGADEQFF.

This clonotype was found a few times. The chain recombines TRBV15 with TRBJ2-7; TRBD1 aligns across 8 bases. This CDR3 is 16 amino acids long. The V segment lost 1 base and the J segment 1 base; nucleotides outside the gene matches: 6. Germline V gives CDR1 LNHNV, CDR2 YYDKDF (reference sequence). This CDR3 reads CATSRGLGQGSYEQYF. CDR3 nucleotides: TGTGCCACCAGCAGAGGGTTAGGACAGGGATCCTACGAGCAGTACTTC.

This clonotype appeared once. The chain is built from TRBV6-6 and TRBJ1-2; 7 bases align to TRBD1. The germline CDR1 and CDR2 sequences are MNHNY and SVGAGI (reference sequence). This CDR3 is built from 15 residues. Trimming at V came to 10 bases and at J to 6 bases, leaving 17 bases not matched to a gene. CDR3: CATGGDRGREDGYTF. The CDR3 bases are TGTGCCACCGGCGGGGACAGAGGGCGCGAGGATGGCTACACCTTC.

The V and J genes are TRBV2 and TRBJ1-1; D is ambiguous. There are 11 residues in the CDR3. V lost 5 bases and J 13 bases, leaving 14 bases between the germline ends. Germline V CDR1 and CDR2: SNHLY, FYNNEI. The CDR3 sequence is CASSSGLWVFF. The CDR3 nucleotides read TGTGCCAGCAGTTCCGGGCTTTGGGTTTTCTTT.

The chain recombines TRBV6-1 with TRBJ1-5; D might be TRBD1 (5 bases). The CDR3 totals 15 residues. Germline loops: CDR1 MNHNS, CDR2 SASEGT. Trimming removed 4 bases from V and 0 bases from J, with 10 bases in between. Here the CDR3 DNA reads TGTGCCAGCAGTGGTCCTGGGGGTAGCAATCAGCCCCAGCATTTT. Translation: CASSGPGGSNQPQHF.